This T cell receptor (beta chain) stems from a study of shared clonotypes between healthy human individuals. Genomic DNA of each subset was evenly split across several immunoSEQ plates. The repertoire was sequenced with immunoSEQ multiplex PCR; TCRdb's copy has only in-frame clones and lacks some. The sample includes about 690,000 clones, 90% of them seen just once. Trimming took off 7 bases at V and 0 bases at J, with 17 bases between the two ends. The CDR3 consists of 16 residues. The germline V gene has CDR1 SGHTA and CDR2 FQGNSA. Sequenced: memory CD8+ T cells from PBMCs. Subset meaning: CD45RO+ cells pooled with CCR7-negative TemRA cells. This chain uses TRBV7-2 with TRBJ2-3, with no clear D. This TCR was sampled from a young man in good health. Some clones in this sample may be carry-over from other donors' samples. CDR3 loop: CASISHLTHSTDTQYF. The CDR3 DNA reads TGTGCCAGCATTTCTCACCTGACTCATAGCACAGATACGCAGTATTTT.